This T cell receptor beta chain appears in the sequencing data of a study of cytomegalovirus exposure and HLA in healthy donors. Overall study results and limits: Reports described diagnosis of cytomegalovirus status by the classifier as highly specific and sensitive. Rarity characterized most TCR sequences, yet some public TCRs appeared in many donors. Associated with cytomegalovirus, according to the listing, were fewer than 200 TCR beta chains. Subsequent analysis found a tendency for first-cohort TCR clusters to co-occur within the 90 to 150 validation repertoires.

The V gene's germline CDR1 is LNHNV and CDR2 YYDKDF (reference sequence). CDR3 length: 15 residues. The trim removed 4 bases at V and 10 bases at J, leaving 7 bases unmatched. Profiled with immunoSEQ multiplex PCR; TCRdb holds only in-frame clones, not every one. This sample has about 88,000 clones; 96% occur once, and the top ten carry about 0.8%. This clone appeared once. As yet, its antigen is unknown. The origin of this receptor is a man aged 18 to 30 in good health and CMV-seronegative. Input material: PBMCs. This chain uses TRBV15 with TRBJ2-1; 13 bases fit TRBD2. The CDR3 nucleotides read TGTGCCACCAGCACCCGACTAGCGGGAGGTATAGAGCAGTTCTTC. This gives the protein CATSTRLAGGIEQFF.